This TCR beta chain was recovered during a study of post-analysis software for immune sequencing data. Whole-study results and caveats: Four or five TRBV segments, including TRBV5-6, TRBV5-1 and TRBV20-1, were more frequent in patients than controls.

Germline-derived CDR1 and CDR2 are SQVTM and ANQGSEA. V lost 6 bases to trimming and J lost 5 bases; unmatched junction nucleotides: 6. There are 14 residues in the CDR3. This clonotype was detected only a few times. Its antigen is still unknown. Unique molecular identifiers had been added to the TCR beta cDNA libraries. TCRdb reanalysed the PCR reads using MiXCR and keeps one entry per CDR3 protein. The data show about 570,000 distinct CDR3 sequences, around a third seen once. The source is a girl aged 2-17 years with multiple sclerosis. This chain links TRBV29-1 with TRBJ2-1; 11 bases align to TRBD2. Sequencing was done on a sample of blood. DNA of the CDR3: TGCAGCGTCTTAGCGGGGGGGCCACACAATGAGCAGTTCTTC. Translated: CSVLAGGPHNEQFF.